Reported below is one T cell receptor (beta chain). Its target is not known. UMIs accompanied the 5'RACE template switching by which TCR beta cDNA was made. From the 5' RACE reads, TCRdb lists one entry per CDR3 protein and no DNA. The table for this sample gives hundreds of thousands of distinct CDR3 sequences. This CDR3 is built from 15 residues. The data are from a study of T cells expressing NK-cell markers. At the level of the study: All TCR beta repertoires analysed originated from sorted CD3+CD56+NKG2C+, CD3+CD56+NKG2C- and CD3+CD56-NKG2C+ T cells. With respect to HCMV, seven of the eight sequenced donors were seropositive, and one was seronegative. General study points: Over 5 donors carried dominant NKG2C+ clonotypes that made up roughly 1.0-7.5% of their CD8+ T cells.

Sequencing input: blood T cells: a sorted CD56 or NKG2C T cell subset, CD4+ or CD8+ T cells, or bulk PBMC T cells (not recorded which). This clonotype was sampled from a woman aged 18 to 75 in good health. The J gene is TRBJ2-1, the V gene TRBV12-3 or TRBV12-4. CDR3: CASSSRQTVHNEQFF.